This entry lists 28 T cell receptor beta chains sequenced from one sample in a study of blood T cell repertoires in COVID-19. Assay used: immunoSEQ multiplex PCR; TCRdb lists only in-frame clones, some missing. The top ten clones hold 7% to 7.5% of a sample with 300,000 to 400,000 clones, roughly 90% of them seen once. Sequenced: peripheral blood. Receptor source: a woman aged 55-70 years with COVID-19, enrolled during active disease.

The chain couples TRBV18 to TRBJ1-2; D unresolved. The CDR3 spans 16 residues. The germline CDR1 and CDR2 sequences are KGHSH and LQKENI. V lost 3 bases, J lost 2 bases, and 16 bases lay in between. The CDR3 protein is CASSPYDPWENYGYTF. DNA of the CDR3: TGTGCCAGCTCACCCTACGACCCGTGGGAGAACTATGGCTACACCTTC.

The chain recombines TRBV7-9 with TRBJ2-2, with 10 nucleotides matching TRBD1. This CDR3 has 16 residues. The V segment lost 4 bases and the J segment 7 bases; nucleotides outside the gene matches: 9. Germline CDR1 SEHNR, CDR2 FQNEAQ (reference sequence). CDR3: CASSYVPGQGIGELFF. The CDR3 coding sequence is TGTGCCAGCAGCTACGTCCCGGGACAGGGGATCGGGGAGCTGTTTTTT. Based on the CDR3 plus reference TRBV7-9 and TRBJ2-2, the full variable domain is DTGVSQNPRHKITKRGQNVTFRCDPISEHNRLYWYRQTLGQGPEFLTYFQNEAQLEKSRLLSDRFSAERPKGSFSTLEIQRTEQGDSAMYLCASSYVPGQGIGELFFGEGSRLTVL.

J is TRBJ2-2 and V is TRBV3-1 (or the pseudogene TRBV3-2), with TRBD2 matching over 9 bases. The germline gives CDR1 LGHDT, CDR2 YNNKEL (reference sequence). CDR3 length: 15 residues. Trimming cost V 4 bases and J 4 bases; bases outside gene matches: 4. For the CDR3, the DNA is TGTGCCAGCAGCCGGCGGGGGGGCGGCACCGGGGAGCTGTTTTTT. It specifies CASSRRGGGTGELFF.

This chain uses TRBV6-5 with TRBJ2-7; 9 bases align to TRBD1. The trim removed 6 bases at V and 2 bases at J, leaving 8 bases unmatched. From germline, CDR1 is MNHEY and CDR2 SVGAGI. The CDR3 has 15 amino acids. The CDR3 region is CASRRPGQGTYEQYF. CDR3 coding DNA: TGTGCCAGCAGACGTCCAGGACAGGGGACCTACGAGCAGTACTTC.

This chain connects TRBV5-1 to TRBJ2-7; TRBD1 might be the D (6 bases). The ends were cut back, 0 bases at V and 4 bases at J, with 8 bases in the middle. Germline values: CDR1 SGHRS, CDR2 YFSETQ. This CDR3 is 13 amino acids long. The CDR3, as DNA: TGCGCCAGCAGCTTGGAAGGGGGTTACGAGCAGTACTTC. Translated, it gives CASSLEGGYEQYF.

The chain's CDR3 is CASSTDRGGDTQYF. For the CDR3, the DNA is TGTGCCAGCAGTACAGACAGGGGGGGCGATACGCAGTATTTT. The chain joins TRBV6-5 to TRBJ2-3; 9 nucleotides align to TRBD1. The CDR3 runs to 14 residues. V shed 5 bases, J shed 6 bases, and the junction held 6 bases outside the gene matches. Germline V gene lookup returns CDR1 MNHEY and CDR2 SVGAGI.

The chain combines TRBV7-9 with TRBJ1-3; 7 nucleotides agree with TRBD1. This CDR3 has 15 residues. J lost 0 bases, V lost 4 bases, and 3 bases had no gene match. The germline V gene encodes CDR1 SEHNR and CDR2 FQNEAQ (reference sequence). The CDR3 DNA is TGTGCCAGCAGCTCGGGACAGAACTCTGGAAACACCATATATTTT. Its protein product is CASSSGQNSGNTIYF.

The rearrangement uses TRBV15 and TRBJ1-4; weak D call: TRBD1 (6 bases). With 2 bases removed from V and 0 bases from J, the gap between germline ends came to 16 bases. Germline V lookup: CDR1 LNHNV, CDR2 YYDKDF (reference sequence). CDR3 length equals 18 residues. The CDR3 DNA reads TGTGCCACCAGCAGACAGGGAGGGGGGTATACAACTAATGAAAAACTGTTTTTT. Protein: CATSRQGGGYTTNEKLFF.

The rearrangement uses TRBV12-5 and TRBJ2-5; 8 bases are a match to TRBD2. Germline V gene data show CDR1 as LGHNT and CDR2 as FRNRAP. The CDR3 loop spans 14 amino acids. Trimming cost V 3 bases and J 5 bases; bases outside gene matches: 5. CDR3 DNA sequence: TGTGCTAGTGGTTTAGCGGGGGTGGGTGAGACCCAGTACTTC. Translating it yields CASGLAGVGETQYF.

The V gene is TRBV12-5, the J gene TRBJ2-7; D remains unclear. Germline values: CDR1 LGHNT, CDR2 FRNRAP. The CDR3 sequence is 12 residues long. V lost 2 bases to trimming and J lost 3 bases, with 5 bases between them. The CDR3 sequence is CASGLFGYEQYF. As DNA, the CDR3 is TGTGCTAGTGGTTTGTTCGGCTACGAGCAGTACTTC.

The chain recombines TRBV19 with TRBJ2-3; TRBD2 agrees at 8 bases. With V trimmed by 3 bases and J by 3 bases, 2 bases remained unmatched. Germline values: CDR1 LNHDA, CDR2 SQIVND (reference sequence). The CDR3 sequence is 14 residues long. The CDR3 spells CASSMLAGTDTQYF. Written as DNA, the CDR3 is TGTGCCAGTAGTATGTTAGCGGGAACAGATACGCAGTATTTT.

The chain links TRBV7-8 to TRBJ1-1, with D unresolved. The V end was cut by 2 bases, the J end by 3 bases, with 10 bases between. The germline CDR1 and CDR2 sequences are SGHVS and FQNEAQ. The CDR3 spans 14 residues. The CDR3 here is CASSLSGTDTEAFF. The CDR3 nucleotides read TGTGCCAGCAGCTTATCAGGTACGGACACTGAAGCTTTCTTT. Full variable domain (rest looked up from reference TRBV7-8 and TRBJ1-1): GAGVSQSPRYKVAKRGQDVALRCDPISGHVSLFWYQQALGQGPEFLTYFQNEAQLDKSGLPSDRFFAERPEGSVSTLKIQRTQQEDSAVYLCASSLSGTDTEAFFGQGTRLTVV.

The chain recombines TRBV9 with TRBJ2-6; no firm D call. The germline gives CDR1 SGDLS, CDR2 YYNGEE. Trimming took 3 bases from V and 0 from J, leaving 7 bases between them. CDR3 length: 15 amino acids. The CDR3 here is CASSDPGSGANVLTF. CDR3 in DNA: TGTGCCAGCAGCGACCCAGGCTCTGGGGCCAACGTCCTGACTTTC.

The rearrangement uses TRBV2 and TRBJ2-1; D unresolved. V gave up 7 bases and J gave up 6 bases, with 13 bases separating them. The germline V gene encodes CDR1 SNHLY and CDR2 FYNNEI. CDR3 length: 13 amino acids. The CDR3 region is CASKHYPPNEQFF. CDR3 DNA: TGTGCCAGCAAGCACTATCCCCCCAATGAGCAGTTCTTC. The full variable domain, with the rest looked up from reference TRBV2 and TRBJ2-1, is EPEVTQTPSHQVTQMGQEVILRCVPISNHLYFYWYRQILGQKVEFLVSFYNNEISEKSEIFDDQFSVERPDGSNFTLKIRSTKLEDSAMYFCASKHYPPNEQFFGPGTRLTVL.

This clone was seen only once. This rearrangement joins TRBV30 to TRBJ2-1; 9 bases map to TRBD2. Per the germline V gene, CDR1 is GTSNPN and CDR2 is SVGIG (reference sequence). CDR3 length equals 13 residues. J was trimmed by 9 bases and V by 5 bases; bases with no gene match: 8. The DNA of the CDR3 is TGTGCCTGGGGGGGACTAGCCAGGGGTGAGCAGTTCTTC. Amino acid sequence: CAWGGLARGEQFF.

In nucleotides, the CDR3 is TGTGCCAGCAGCTTGCACTCCGGGACAGGGCCTTATGGCTACACCTTC. This codes for CASSLHSGTGPYGYTF. The chain links TRBV5-6 to TRBJ1-2; 9 bases match TRBD1. Trimming took 1 base from V and 5 from J; bases not matched to a gene: 9. The CDR3 runs to 16 residues. Per germline, CDR1 SGHDT and CDR2 YYEEEE.

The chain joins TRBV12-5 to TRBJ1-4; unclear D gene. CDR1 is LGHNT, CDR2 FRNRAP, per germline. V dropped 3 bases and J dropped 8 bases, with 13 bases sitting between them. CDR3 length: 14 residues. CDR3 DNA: TGTGCTAGTGGTTTTTCCCCAGGCGAGGAAAAACTGTTTTTT. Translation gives CASGFSPGEEKLFF. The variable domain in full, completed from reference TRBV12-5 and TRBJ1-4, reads DARVTQTPRHKVTEMGQEVTMRCQPILGHNTVFWYRQTMMQGLELLAYFRNRAPLDDSGMPKDRFSAEMPDATLATLKIQPSEPRDSAVYFCASGFSPGEEKLFFGSGTQLSVL.

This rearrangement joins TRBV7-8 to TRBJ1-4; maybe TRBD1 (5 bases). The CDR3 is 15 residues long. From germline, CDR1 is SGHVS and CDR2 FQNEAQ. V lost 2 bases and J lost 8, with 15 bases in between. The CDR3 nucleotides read TGTGCCAGCAGCTTATGGGGCAAGGAAGGGGAAAAACTGTTTTTT. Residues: CASSLWGKEGEKLFF.

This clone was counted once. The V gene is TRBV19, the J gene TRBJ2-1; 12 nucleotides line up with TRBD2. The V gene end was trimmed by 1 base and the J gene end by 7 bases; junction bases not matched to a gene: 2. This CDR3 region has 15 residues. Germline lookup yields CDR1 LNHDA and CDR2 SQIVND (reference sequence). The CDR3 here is CASSIGTSGVNEQFF. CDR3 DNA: TGTGCCAGTAGTATAGGGACTAGCGGGGTAAATGAGCAGTTCTTC.

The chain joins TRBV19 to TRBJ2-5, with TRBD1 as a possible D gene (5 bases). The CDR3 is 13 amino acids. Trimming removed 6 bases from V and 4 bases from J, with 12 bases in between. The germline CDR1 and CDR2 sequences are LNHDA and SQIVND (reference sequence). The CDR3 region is CASRELTGETQYF. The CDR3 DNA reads TGTGCCAGTAGAGAACTAACAGGAGAGACCCAGTACTTC.

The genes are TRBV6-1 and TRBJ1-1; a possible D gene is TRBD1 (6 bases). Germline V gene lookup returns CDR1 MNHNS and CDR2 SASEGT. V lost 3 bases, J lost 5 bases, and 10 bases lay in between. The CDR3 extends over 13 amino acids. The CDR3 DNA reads TGTGCCAGCAGTGAGGCAGGGGCGACTGAAGCTTTCTTT. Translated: CASSEAGATEAFF.

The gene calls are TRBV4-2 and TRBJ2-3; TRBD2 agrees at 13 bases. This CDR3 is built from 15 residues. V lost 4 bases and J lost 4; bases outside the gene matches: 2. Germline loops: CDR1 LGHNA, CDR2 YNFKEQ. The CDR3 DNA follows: TGTGCCAGCAGCCGCGGACTAGCGGGGGCAGATACGCAGTATTTT. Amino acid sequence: CASSRGLAGADTQYF.

CDR3 coding DNA: TGTGCCAGCAGTTTTGGCCATGAGCAGTTCTTC. Residues: CASSFGHEQFF. This chain links TRBV27 with TRBJ2-1; D is unresolved. Germline CDR1 reads MNHEY; CDR2 reads SMNVEV (reference sequence). The CDR3 length is 11 residues. V was shortened by 3 bases and J by 8 bases, with 5 bases between the two germline ends.

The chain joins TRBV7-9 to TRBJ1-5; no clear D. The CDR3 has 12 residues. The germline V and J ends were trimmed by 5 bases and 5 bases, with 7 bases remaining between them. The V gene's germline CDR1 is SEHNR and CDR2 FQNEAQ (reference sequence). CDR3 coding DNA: TGTGCCAGCAGCCCGTTCGATCAGCCCCAGCATTTT. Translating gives CASSPFDQPQHF.

In DNA form, the CDR3 reads TGTGCCAGCAGCCACCAACAGGGGGTGAACACTGAAGCTTTCTTT. As protein: CASSHQQGVNTEAFF. The chain is built from TRBV7-9 and TRBJ1-1, with 8 nucleotides matching TRBD1. The CDR3 has 15 residues. The germline V gene has CDR1 SEHNR and CDR2 FQNEAQ (reference sequence). Trimming cost V 5 bases and J 0 bases; bases outside gene matches: 5.

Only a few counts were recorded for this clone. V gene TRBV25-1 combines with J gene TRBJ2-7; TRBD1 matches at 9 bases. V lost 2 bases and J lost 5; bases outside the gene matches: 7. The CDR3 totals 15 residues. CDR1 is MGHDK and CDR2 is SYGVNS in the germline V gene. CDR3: CASSEGTGLMDEQYF. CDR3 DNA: TGTGCCAGCAGTGAAGGGACAGGGTTAATGGACGAGCAGTACTTC.

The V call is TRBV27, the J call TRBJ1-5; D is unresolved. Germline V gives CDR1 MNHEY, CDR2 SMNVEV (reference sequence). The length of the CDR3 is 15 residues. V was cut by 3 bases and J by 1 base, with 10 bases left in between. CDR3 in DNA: TGTGCCAGCAGTTTGTATTCGGGAAGCAATCAGCCCCAGCATTTT. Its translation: CASSLYSGSNQPQHF.

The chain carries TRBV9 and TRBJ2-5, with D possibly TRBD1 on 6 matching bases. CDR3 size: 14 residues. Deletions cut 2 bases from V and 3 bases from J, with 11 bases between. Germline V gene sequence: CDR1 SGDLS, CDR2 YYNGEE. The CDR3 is CASSVTGLKETQYF. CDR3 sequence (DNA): TGTGCCAGCAGCGTGACAGGTTTGAAAGAGACCCAGTACTTC.